This TCR beta chain was sequenced during a study of cytomegalovirus exposure and HLA in healthy donors. Study-level results: Productive status was seen about 90% or about 30% of the time for most TCR beta V segments in an earlier analysis. The study labeled 180 or so TCR beta chains cytomegalovirus-associated. A link between a missense DCLRE1C variant and TCR beta V- and J-gene trimming emerged from a later analysis.

With 60 Vbeta and 13 Jbeta primers, the PCR was carried out. Measured with immunoSEQ multiplex PCR; TCRdb has only the in-frame clones, and not every one. The profile covers 140,000 to 150,000 clones, with 70% to 80% appearing a single time and roughly 2% taken by the ten largest. This clone has a handful of counts. What it binds is not known. The origin of this receptor is a woman in her sixties in good health and CMV-seropositive. Sequencing was carried out using PBMCs.

The CDR3 protein is CASSPSGGSYGYTF. The CDR3 DNA sequence: TGCGCCAGCAGCCCCTCGGGGGGTAGCTATGGCTACACCTTC. V usage is TRBV5-1 and J usage is TRBJ1-2, with a possible D match to TRBD1 (5 bases). The CDR3 extends over 14 amino acids. V dropped 4 bases and J dropped 4 bases, with 14 bases sitting between them. The V gene's germline CDR1 is SGHRS and CDR2 YFSETQ.